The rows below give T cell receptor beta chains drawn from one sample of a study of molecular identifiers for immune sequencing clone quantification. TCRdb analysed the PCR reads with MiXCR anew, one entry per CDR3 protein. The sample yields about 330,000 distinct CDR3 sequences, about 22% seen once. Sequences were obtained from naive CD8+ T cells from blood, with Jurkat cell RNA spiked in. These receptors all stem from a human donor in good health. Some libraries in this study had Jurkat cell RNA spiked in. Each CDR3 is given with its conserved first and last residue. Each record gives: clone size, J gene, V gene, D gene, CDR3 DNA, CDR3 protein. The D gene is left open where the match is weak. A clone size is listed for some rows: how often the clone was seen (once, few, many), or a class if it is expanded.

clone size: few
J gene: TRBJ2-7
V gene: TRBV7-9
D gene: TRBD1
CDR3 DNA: TGTGCCAGCAGCTCCAGGGGGCCCGAGCAGTACTTC
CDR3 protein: CASSSRGPEQYF

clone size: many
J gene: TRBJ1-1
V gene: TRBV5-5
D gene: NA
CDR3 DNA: TGTGCCAGCAGCAGCTTAGTGGGGGTATGGATCACTGAAGCTTTCTTT
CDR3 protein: CASSSLVGVWITEAFF

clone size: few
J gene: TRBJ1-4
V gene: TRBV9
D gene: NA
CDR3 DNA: TGTGCCAGCAGCGGAACGACAGTGACTAATGAAAAACTGTTTTTT
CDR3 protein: CASSGTTVTNEKLFF

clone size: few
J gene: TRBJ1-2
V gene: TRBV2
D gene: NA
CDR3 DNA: TGTGCCAGCAGTGAAAAGACAGGCACTCTTGGCTACACCTTC
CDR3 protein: CASSEKTGTLGYTF

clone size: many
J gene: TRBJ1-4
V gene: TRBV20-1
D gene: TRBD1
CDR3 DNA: TGCAGTGCCCACGCCGGGACAGGGTGGGAAAAACTGTTTTTT
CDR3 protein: CSAHAGTGWEKLFF

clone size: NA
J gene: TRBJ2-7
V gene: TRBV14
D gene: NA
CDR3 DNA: TGTGCCAGCAGCCAATTCCGGGCCCACGAGCAGCACTTC
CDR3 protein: CASSQFRAHEQHF

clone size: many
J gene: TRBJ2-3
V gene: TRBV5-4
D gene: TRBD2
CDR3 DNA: TGTGCCAGCAGCGAGGGAGGACTAGCGGGGGGGGATACGCAGTATTTT
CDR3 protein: CASSEGGLAGGDTQYF

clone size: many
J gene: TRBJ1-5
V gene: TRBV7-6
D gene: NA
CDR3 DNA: TGTGCCAGCAGCTTAGAGGGGAGGGCCCAGCATTTT
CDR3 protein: CASSLEGRAQHF

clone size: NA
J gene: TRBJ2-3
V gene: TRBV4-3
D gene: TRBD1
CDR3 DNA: TGCGCCAGCAGCCCCGGACAGGGATCGACAGATACGCGGTATTTT
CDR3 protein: CASSPGQGSTDTRYF

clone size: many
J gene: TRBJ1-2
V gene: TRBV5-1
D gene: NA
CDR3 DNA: TGCGCCAGCAGGACTCGACAGGAAGCTAACTATGGCTACACCTTC
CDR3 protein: CASRTRQEANYGYTF

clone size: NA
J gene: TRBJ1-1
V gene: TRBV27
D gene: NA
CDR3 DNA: TGTGCCAGCAGTTTAATTGGGGTGGGCGGATTGAACACTGAAGCTTTCTTT
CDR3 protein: CASSLIGVGGLNTEAFF

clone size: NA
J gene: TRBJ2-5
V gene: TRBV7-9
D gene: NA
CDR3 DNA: TGTGCCAGCAGCGGACTACGGGACCAAAAGAACGGGACCCAGTACTTC
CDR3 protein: CASSGLRDQKNGTQYF

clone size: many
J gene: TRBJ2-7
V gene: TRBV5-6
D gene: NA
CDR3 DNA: TGTGCCAGCAGCTTGTCCGTATTCGGCGAGCAGTACTTC
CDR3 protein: CASSLSVFGEQYF

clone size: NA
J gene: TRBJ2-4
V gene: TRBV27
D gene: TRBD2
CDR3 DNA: TGTGCCAGTCGCGGACTAGAGAAAAACATTCAGTACTTC
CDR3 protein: CASRGLEKNIQYF

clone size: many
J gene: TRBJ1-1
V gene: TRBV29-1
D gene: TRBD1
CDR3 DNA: TGCAGCGTGACAGGGGGCGATTTTTTGAACACTGAAGCTTTCTTT
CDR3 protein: CSVTGGDFLNTEAFF

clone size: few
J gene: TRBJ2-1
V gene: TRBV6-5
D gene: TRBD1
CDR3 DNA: TGTGCCAGCAGTTACGGGCAGGGGGCATACAATGAGCAGTTCTTC
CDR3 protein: CASSYGQGAYNEQFF

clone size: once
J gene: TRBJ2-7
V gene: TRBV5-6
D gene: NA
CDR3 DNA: TGTGCCAACAGCCAGGGACACTACTCCTACGAGCAGTACTTC
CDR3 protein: CANSQGHYSYEQYF

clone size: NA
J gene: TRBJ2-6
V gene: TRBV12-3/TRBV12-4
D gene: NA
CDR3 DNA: TGTGCCAGCAGTTTAGCGGGTGGGGGGGCCTGCTCTGGGGCCAACGTCCTGACTTTC
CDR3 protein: CASSLAGGGACSGANVLTF

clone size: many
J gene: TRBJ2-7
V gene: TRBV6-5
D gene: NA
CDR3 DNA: TGTGCCAGCAGTTACCTTCGGGACGGCAGCGAGCAGTACTTC
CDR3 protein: CASSYLRDGSEQYF

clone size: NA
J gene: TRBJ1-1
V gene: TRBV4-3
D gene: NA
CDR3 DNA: TGCGCCAGCAGCCAAGATAAAGGGTGGACTGAAGCTTCCTTT
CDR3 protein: CASSQDKGWTEASF

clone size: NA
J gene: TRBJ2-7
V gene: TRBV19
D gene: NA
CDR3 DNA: TGTGCCAGTAGTATAGCGGGAGCACCTTACGAGCAGTACTTC
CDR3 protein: CASSIAGAPYEQYF

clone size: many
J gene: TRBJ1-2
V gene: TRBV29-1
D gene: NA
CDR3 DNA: TGCAGCGTTGAATTTCCGAACTATGGCTACACCTTC
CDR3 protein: CSVEFPNYGYTF

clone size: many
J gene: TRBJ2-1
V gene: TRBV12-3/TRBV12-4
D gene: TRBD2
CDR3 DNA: TGTGCCAGCAGTTTACCCCGGGACTACAACAGGGAGCAGTTCTTC
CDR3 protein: CASSLPRDYNREQFF

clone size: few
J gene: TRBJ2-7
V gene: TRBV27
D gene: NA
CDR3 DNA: TGTGCCAGCAGTTTCCAAATGACAGGTTCCTCCTACGAGCAGTACTTC
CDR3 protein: CASSFQMTGSSYEQYF

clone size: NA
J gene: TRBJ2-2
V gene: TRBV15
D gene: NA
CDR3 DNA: TGTGCCACCGCGGAGTTGATGGGCTACACCGGGGAGCTGTTTTTT
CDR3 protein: CATAELMGYTGELFF

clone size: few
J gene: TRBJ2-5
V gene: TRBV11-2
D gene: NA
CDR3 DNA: TGTGCCAGCAGTAGGTCTCGGGAGACCCAGTACTTC
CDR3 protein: CASSRSRETQYF

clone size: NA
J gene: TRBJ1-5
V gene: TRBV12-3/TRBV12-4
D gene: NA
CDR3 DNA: TGTGCCAGCAGGCCGGGACCTCCGTCGGCCAATCAGCCCCAGCATTTT
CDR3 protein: CASRPGPPSANQPQHF

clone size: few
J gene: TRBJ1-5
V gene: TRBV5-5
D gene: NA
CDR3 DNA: TGTGCCAGCAGCTTGGTGGTGCCTACCAATCAGCCCCAGCATTTT
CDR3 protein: CASSLVVPTNQPQHF

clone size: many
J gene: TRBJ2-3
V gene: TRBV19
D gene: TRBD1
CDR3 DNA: TGTGCCAGCAGTGACAGGGGTACAGATACGCAGTATTTT
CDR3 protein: CASSDRGTDTQYF

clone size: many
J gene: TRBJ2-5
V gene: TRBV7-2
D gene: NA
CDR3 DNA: TGTGCCAGCAGCTTAGTCTTGGCCGAGACCCAGTACTTC
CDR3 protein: CASSLVLAETQYF

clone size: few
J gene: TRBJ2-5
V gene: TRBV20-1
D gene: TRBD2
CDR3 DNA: TGCAGTGCTAGAGAACCGGGACTAGGGACCTACCAAGAGACCCAGTACTTC
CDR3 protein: CSAREPGLGTYQETQYF

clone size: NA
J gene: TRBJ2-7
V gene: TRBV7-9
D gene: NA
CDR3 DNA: TGTGCCAGCACCCCGGACGGGACCTACGAGCAGTACTTC
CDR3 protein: CASTPDGTYEQYF

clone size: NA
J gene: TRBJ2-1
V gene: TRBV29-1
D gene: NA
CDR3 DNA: TGCAGCGTTGAAGCGCGTGACTCCTACAATGAGCAGTTCTTC
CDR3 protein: CSVEARDSYNEQFF

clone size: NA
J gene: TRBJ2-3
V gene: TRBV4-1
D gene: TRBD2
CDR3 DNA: TGCGCCAGCAGCCATACTAGCGGGAAACGCACGGATACGCAGTATTTT
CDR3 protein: CASSHTSGKRTDTQYF

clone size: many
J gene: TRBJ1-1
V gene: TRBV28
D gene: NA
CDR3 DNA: TGTGCCAGCAGTTTTCGGGGCACGAACACTGAAGCTTTCTTT
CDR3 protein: CASSFRGTNTEAFF

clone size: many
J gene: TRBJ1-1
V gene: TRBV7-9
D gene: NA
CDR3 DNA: TGTGCCAGCAGCCCGGCCTTTATCGCTGAAGCTTTCTTT
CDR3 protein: CASSPAFIAEAFF

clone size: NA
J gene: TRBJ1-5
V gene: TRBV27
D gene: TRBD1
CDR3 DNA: TGTGCTACAGGGGCCCATCAGCCCCAGCATTTT
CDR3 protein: CATGAHQPQHF

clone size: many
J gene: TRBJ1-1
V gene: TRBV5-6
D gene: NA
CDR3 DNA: TGTGCCAGCACCCTGGGGGGGCTCACTGAAGCTTTCTTT
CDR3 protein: CASTLGGLTEAFF

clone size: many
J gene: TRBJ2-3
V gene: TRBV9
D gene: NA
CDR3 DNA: TGTGCCAGCAGCGTAGCCGGACCACCCTCGGGCACAGATACGCAGTATTTT
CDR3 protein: CASSVAGPPSGTDTQYF

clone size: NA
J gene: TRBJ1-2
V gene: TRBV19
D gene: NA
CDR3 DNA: TGTGCCAGTAGTCCGACAGTCTATGGCTACACCTTC
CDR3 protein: CASSPTVYGYTF

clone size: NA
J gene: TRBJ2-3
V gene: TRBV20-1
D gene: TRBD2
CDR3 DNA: TGCAGTGCTAGAGACCGAGCGGGAGTGGTAGATACGCAGTATTTT
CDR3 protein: CSARDRAGVVDTQYF

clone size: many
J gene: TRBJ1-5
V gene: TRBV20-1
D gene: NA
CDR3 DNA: TGCAGTGCTAGAGACACAGTCTATAGCAATCAGCCCCAGCATTTT
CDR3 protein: CSARDTVYSNQPQHF

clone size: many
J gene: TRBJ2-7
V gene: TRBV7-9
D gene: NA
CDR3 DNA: TGTGCCAGTTCGACTAGTACCTACGAGCAGTACTTC
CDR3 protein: CASSTSTYEQYF

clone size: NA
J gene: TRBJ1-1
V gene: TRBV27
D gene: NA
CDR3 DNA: TGTGCCAGCAGTCCAAAGAGAAACACTGAAGCTTCCTTT
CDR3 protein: CASSPKRNTEASF

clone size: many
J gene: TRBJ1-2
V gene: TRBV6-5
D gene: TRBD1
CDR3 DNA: TGTGCCAGCAGCCGAGCGACAGGGGGATCCTATGGCTACACCTTC
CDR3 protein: CASSRATGGSYGYTF